Shown below are 16 T cell receptor beta chains from a single sample sequenced in a study of T cell responses to AZD1222 COVID-19 vaccine. Clones were read by immunoSEQ multiplex PCR, and TCRdb kept only the in-frame ones, dropping some. The sample includes 160,000 or so clones, less than 95% of them seen just once. The starting material was peripheral blood, obtained on day 0 of AZD1222 vaccination. Every receptor here comes from an adult in good health.

This chain links TRBV10-3 with TRBJ1-2; possibly TRBD1 for D (5 bases). The CDR3 length is 15 residues. Germline loops: CDR1 ENHRY, CDR2 SYGVKD. V lost 5 bases and J 4 bases, leaving 17 bases between the germline ends. Here the CDR3 DNA reads TGTGCCATCAGTCTAAACCCCCGGGACGGCTATGGCTACACCTTC. Protein: CAISLNPRDGYGYTF.

The rearrangement uses TRBV7-2 and TRBJ2-5, with D tentatively TRBD2 (6 bases). Deletions cut 2 bases from V and 5 bases from J, with 12 bases between. Germline CDR1 reads SGHTA; CDR2 reads FQGNSA. CDR3 length equals 14 residues. CDR3 sequence (DNA): TGTGCCAGCAGCTTAAAACGCGGGACGGAGACCCAGTACTTC. Translating gives CASSLKRGTETQYF.

The chain links TRBV27 to TRBJ2-2; D unclear. The germline V gene encodes CDR1 MNHEY and CDR2 SMNVEV (reference sequence). The CDR3 runs to 18 residues. The ends were cut back, 7 bases at V and 0 bases at J, with 21 bases in the middle. The CDR3 sequence is CASTFQKLGYSNTGELFF. As DNA, the CDR3 is TGTGCCAGCACCTTCCAGAAGTTGGGATATTCGAACACCGGGGAGCTGTTTTTT.

The genes are TRBV7-3 and TRBJ2-2, with D uncertain. V dropped 4 bases and J dropped 0 bases, with 3 bases sitting between them. The CDR3 spans 13 residues. Germline values: CDR1 SGHTA, CDR2 FQGTGA. CDR3 coding DNA: TGTGCCAGCAGCTCCGCGAACACCGGGGAGCTGTTTTTT. Protein sequence: CASSSANTGELFF.

J is TRBJ1-2 and V is TRBV5-6; D possibly corresponds to TRBD1 (5 bases). V gave up 0 bases and J gave up 2 bases, with 8 bases separating them. CDR3 length: 14 amino acids. Germline V gene data show CDR1 as SGHDT and CDR2 as YYEEEE. The DNA of the CDR3 is TGTGCCAGCAGCTTGGGACGGACAAACTATGGCTACACCTTC. This gives the protein CASSLGRTNYGYTF.

In nucleotides, the CDR3 is TGTGCCAGCACCCCCGGGACAGGGGGCATTGAAAAACTGTTTTTT. Residues: CASTPGTGGIEKLFF. The chain couples TRBV6-2 or TRBV6-3 to TRBJ1-4, with 12 bases matching TRBD1. The CDR3 sequence is 15 residues long. The V segment lost 7 bases and the J segment 7 bases; nucleotides outside the gene matches: 7. Germline values: CDR1 MNHEY, CDR2 SVGEGT.

The CDR3 region has the DNA TGTGCCACCAGTGATAACAGGGGGCTCAACACAGATACGCAGTATTTT. This gives the protein CATSDNRGLNTDTQYF. The chain is built from TRBV24-1 and TRBJ2-3; 9 nucleotides match TRBD1. The CDR3 is made up of 16 amino acids. Germline values: CDR1 KGHDR, CDR2 SFDVKD. V lost 3 bases to trimming and J lost 2 bases; unmatched junction nucleotides: 5.

The gene calls are TRBV28 and TRBJ1-6; D is unclear. Per germline, CDR1 MDHEN and CDR2 SYDVKM. The CDR3 runs to 12 residues. V lost 2 bases and J lost 9, with 5 bases in between. The CDR3 nucleotides are TGTGCCAGCAGTTTACGGATTTCACCCCTCCACTTT. Translating gives CASSLRISPLHF.

V gene TRBV7-3 combines with J gene TRBJ2-1; D is perhaps TRBD1 (6 bases). Trimming stripped 5 bases from V and 10 bases from J, with 15 bases between. The CDR3 sequence is 13 residues long. Germline CDR1 is SGHTA and CDR2 is FQGTGA. CDR3 sequence: CASSVNRVGEQFF. CDR3 nucleotide sequence: TGTGCCAGCAGCGTAAACAGGGTCGGGGAGCAGTTCTTC.

The rearrangement joins TRBV10-3 to TRBJ1-1, with D possibly matching TRBD1 (6 bases). This CDR3 is built from 15 residues. Between the trimmed V and J ends, which lost 6 bases and 4 bases, there was a span of 18 bases. The germline V gene encodes CDR1 ENHRY and CDR2 SYGVKD. The CDR3 loop is CAISSDSLSGTEAFF. CDR3 DNA: TGTGCCATCAGCTCGGACAGCCTGAGCGGCACTGAAGCTTTCTTT.

This clone has only one observation. This rearrangement joins TRBV7-9 to TRBJ1-2; D perhaps matches TRBD1 (5 bases). The V gene's germline CDR1 is SEHNR and CDR2 FQNEAQ (reference sequence). V was pared by 0 bases and J by 4 bases, with 12 bases between. This CDR3 is built from 15 residues. Here the CDR3 DNA reads TGTGCCAGCAGCTTAGCGCTAGGGGCGAGCTATGGCTACACCTTC. Residues: CASSLALGASYGYTF. The full variable domain, its missing parts supplied by reference TRBV7-9 and TRBJ1-2, is DTGVSQNPRHKITKRGQNVTFRCDPISEHNRLYWYRQTLGQGPEFLTYFQNEAQLEKSRLLSDRFSAERPKGSFSTLEIQRTEQGDSAMYLCASSLALGASYGYTFGSGTRLTVV.

This chain joins TRBV7-3 and TRBJ1-1, with D tentatively TRBD1 (5 bases). The V and J ends lost 5 bases and 3 bases respectively, with 10 bases between them. Germline assignment: CDR1 SGHTA and CDR2 FQGTGA. The CDR3 has 13 amino acids. CDR3 coding DNA: TGTGCCAGCAGCCGAGTCAGGGACACTGAAGCTTTCTTT. Translation: CASSRVRDTEAFF.

This sequence joins TRBV5-1 and TRBJ2-2; D not resolved. This CDR3 has 16 amino acids. V gave up 5 bases and J gave up 6 bases, with 20 bases separating them. Germline CDR1 and CDR2: SGHRS and YFSETQ. CDR3 amino acids: CASSFIPRREAGELFF. CDR3 bases: TGCGCCAGCAGTTTTATCCCCAGGCGCGAGGCCGGGGAGCTGTTTTTT. Filled out from reference TRBV5-1 and TRBJ2-2, the complete variable domain reads KAGVTQTPRYLIKTRGQQVTLSCSPISGHRSVSWYQQTPGQGLQFLFEYFSETQRNKGNFPGRFSGRQFSNSRSEMNVSTLELGDSALYLCASSFIPRREAGELFFGEGSRLTVL.

The chain uses TRBV19 and TRBJ2-1; 8 nucleotides align to TRBD2. The germline CDR1 and CDR2 sequences are LNHDA and SQIVND (reference sequence). V dropped 2 bases and J dropped 0; count of bases not matched to a gene: 6. CDR3 length equals 17 residues. CDR3 loop: CASSISLAGSSYNEQFF. Here the CDR3 DNA reads TGTGCCAGTAGTATAAGTCTAGCGGGTTCCTCCTACAATGAGCAGTTCTTC.

V usage is TRBV9 and J usage is TRBJ2-1; 10 positions match TRBD2. This CDR3 has 17 residues. V lost 4 bases and J lost 12; bases outside the gene matches: 19. CDR1 SGDLS and CDR2 YYNGEE come from the germline V gene. The CDR3 loop is CASSPSSLTSGFGRQFF. CDR3 in DNA: TGTGCCAGCAGCCCGTCCTCCTTGACTAGCGGGTTTGGGAGGCAGTTCTTC.

The chain is built from TRBV19 and TRBJ1-5, with a tentative D call TRBD1 (5 bases). From germline, CDR1 is LNHDA and CDR2 SQIVND (reference sequence). CDR3 size: 14 residues. V was cut by 8 bases and J by 6 bases, with 17 bases left in between. CDR3 amino acids: CASHGTPRSQPQHF. In DNA, the CDR3 is TGTGCCAGTCACGGGACGCCCCGAAGTCAGCCCCAGCATTTT.